This T cell receptor beta chain derives from a study of blood T cell repertoires in COVID-19. In the study overall: The analysed material was cDNA or gDNA that came from T cells, B-cell-depleted T cells, or PBMCs.

Participants were aged about 18 to 95 years, lived in 24 US areas, and enrolled virtually. Libraries were prepared by immunoSEQ multiplex PCR; TCRdb keeps only in-frame clonotypes and omits some of them. The sample has 180,000 or so clones, over 70% seen once. The CDR3 sequence is 14 residues long. After removal of 4 bases from V and 6 bases from J, the junction contained 5 bases not matched to a gene. From germline, CDR1 is SGHDN and CDR2 FVKESK. J is TRBJ2-7 and V is TRBV14, with 11 bases that match TRBD2. Sequencing was done on a sample of PBMCs or T cells enriched from blood (not recorded which). This TCR was recovered from a man aged 45 to 65 who had recovered from COVID-19. CDR3 residues: CASSPGLAGTEQYF. CDR3 DNA sequence: TGTGCCAGCAGCCCAGGACTAGCGGGTACCGAGCAGTACTTC.